The rows below give T cell receptor beta chains drawn from one sample of a study of response to subunit inactivated influenza vaccine. Each CDR3 protein is one row after TCRdb ran MiXCR on the RT-PCR reads. There are 500,000 to 600,000 distinct CDR3 sequences in the sample; approximately 15% occur only once, and around 10% lies in the top ten. Sequences were derived from PBMCs from blood, sampled 11 to 12 days after vaccination. The receptor set was obtained from a man between 45 and 60 years old who received an inactivated influenza vaccine. Each CDR3 is given with its conserved first and last residue. D genes are given only for firm matches. Clone size is stated in some rows and not others, as once, few, many or a class when expanded.

j_call v_call clone_size d_call cdr3_length cdr3_nt cdr3_aa
TRBJ2-1 TRBV5-8 few - 14 TGTGCCAGCAGCCCTTACCCGGGCGGGGATGAGCAGTTCTTC CASSPYPGGDEQFF
TRBJ2-1 TRBV25-1 few - 16 TGTGCCAGCAGTACGGCGGGCGGGGCCTCCTACAATGAGCAGTTCTTC CASSTAGGASYNEQFF
TRBJ2-6 TRBV4-2 few - 16 TGTGCCAGCAGCCAAGAATTAGGGGCTGGGGCCAACGTCCTGACTTTC CASSQELGAGANVLTF
TRBJ2-2 TRBV12-3/TRBV12-4 few TRBD2 14 TGTGCCAGCAGTTTTACTAGCGGGGGCGGGGAGCTGTTTTTT CASSFTSGGGELFF
TRBJ2-2 TRBV6-5 - TRBD2 15 TGTGCCAGCAGTTACTCGACGGGAGGGCCCGGGGAGCTGTTTTTT CASSYSTGGPGELFF
TRBJ2-5 TRBV7-8 - TRBD1 16 TGTGCCAGCAGCTTTATGCCTTACGGGACAGGGGAGACCCAGTACTTC CASSFMPYGTGETQYF
TRBJ1-1 TRBV11-1 - TRBD1 15 TGTGCCAGCAGCCGGGGACAGACTATGAACACTGAAGCTTTCTTT CASSRGQTMNTEAFF
TRBJ1-2 TRBV25-1 few - 15 TGTGCCAGCAGTGAAGGTCCAGGGAAGGGCTATGGCTACACCTTC CASSEGPGKGYGYTF
TRBJ2-1 TRBV9 - - 14 TGTGCCAGCAGCATATCGTCAGGGATGAATGAGCAGTTCTTC CASSISSGMNEQFF
TRBJ2-3 TRBV5-6 few - 14 TGTGCCAGCAGCTTGGCCCAGCTCACAGATACGCAGTATTTT CASSLAQLTDTQYF
TRBJ2-2 TRBV24-1 - - 14 TGTGCCACCAGCCGGGACTTCAACACCGGGGAGCTGTTTTTT CATSRDFNTGELFF
TRBJ2-7 TRBV12-3/TRBV12-4 many - 14 TGTGCCAGCGGCCTCAGGGACAACTCCTACGAGCAGTACTTC CASGLRDNSYEQYF
TRBJ2-1 TRBV28 - TRBD2 17 TGTGCCAGCAGTTTTTTGGCGGGAGGGCCGATTGGGTATGAGCAGTTCTTC CASSFLAGGPIGYEQFF
TRBJ2-1 TRBV5-1 - - 15 TGCGCCAGCAGCCCCCTCGGCCAGGGTCTGGATGAGCAGTTCTTC CASSPLGQGLDEQFF
TRBJ1-1 TRBV5-1 - - 15 TGCGCCAGCAGCCCTCAGGAGGGGGTGCGCACTGAAGCTTTCTTT CASSPQEGVRTEAFF
TRBJ2-1 TRBV28 - TRBD2 17 TGTGCCAGCAGTGATGGACTAGCGGGATATACCTACAATGAGCAGTTCTTC CASSDGLAGYTYNEQFF
TRBJ2-7 TRBV6-1 - TRBD1 18 TGTGCCAGCACCACCAACCTCGGTTCCGGGACAGGACCCTACGAGCAGTACTTC CASTTNLGSGTGPYEQYF
TRBJ2-7 TRBV7-2 - TRBD1 14 TGTGCCAGCAGCATGGGACAGCACTCCTACGAGCAGTACTTC CASSMGQHSYEQYF
TRBJ2-6 TRBV30 - TRBD2 19 TGTGCCTGGAGCCAGACACGGAGCGGGAGTTTAGCTGGGGCCAACGTCCTGACTTTC CAWSQTRSGSLAGANVLTF
TRBJ1-1 TRBV29-1 few - 11 TGCAGCGTTGGGGGGAGCCGTGAAGCTTTCTTT CSVGGSREAFF
TRBJ2-3 TRBV20-1 - TRBD2 16 TGCAGTGCTAGAGGCCCCGCGAAGGCGGGAGCAGATACGCAGTATTTT CSARGPAKAGADTQYF
TRBJ2-7 TRBV5-1 few - 15 TGCGCCAGCAGCCCGACGGACTCACAGCTTTACGAGCAGTACTTC CASSPTDSQLYEQYF
TRBJ2-3 TRBV27 few - 11 TGTGCCAGCAGGAAGGGGGGTACGCAGTATTTT CASRKGGTQYF
TRBJ2-3 TRBV30 few - 18 TGTGCCTGGAGTTACTTTCCCCCATGGGGGGCTAGCACAGATACGCAGTATTTT CAWSYFPPWGASTDTQYF
TRBJ2-1 TRBV6-2/TRBV6-3 - - 15 TGTGCCAGCAGTTACTCCAGGGGCACGTACAATGAGCAGTTCTTC CASSYSRGTYNEQFF
TRBJ2-2 TRBV2 - - 14 TGTGCCAGCAGTGAAACCAGGGGCCCCGGGGAGCTGTTTTTT CASSETRGPGELFF
TRBJ2-3 TRBV20-1 many TRBD1 15 TGCAGTGCTAGAGACCGACAGGGCGGCACAGATACGCAGTATTTT CSARDRQGGTDTQYF
TRBJ2-5 TRBV28 - - 16 TGTGCCAGCAGGAGACCGGGACACGGGGCGGTTGGGACCCAGTACTTC CASRRPGHGAVGTQYF
TRBJ2-7 TRBV3-1 few TRBD2 16 TGTGCCAGCAGCGACCTCCCGTCAGCGGGGGCTTACGAGCAGTACTTC CASSDLPSAGAYEQYF
TRBJ2-3 TRBV3-1 - - 15 TGTGCCAGCAGCCAGGGGGTCGGTCCAGCAGATACGCAGTATTTT CASSQGVGPADTQYF
TRBJ2-1 TRBV12-3/TRBV12-4 few TRBD2 16 TGTGCCAGCAGTTTTAGGGGGCTAGCGGGGAACAATGAGCAGTTCTTC CASSFRGLAGNNEQFF
TRBJ2-3 TRBV20-1 - - 15 TGCAGTGCAGATAGGCGTCAGGGGATAACAGATACGCAGTATTTT CSADRRQGITDTQYF
TRBJ1-5 TRBV12-3/TRBV12-4 - - 14 TGTGCCAGCAGTCCCCAGGGATCTGAACAGCCCCAGCATTTT CASSPQGSEQPQHF
TRBJ2-7 TRBV28 few TRBD2 15 TGTGCCAGCAGTCCCCTTGCGGGAGAGGCCTACGAGCAGTACTTC CASSPLAGEAYEQYF
TRBJ1-2 TRBV15 - - 13 TGTGCCACCAGCAGGGCCTACAGGGTTGGCTACACCTTC CATSRAYRVGYTF
TRBJ1-4 TRBV3-1 - - 17 TGTGCCAGCAGCCCACAGGGCCCTCTCTCAACTAATGAAAAACTGTTTTTT CASSPQGPLSTNEKLFF
TRBJ2-1 TRBV27 few TRBD2 13 TGTGCCAGCAGTTCGGGGGGGTACAATGAGCAGTTCTTC CASSSGGYNEQFF
TRBJ2-1 TRBV20-1 few - 14 TGCAGTGCCCCGACTGGGAGCTCCTACAATGAGCAGTTCTTC CSAPTGSSYNEQFF
TRBJ2-1 TRBV19 - - 13 TGTGCCAGTAGTCCACGCCCTGTCCATGAGCAGTTCTTC CASSPRPVHEQFF
TRBJ2-7 TRBV12-3/TRBV12-4 few TRBD2 13 TGTGCCAGCAGAATAGCGGGAGCTCGCGAGCAGTACTTC CASRIAGAREQYF
TRBJ2-1 TRBV12-3/TRBV12-4 few - 17 TGTGCCAGCAGTCCATTCCTTCGCGGGGGCCCCTACAATGAGCAGTTCTTC CASSPFLRGGPYNEQFF
TRBJ2-7 TRBV2 many TRBD1 15 TGTGCCAGTATGGACAGGGGGCGTTTTGGCTACGAGCAGTACTTC CASMDRGRFGYEQYF
TRBJ2-1 TRBV28 - - 15 TGTGCCAGCAGTTTTATCCGGAATTCCTACAATGAGCAGTTCTTC CASSFIRNSYNEQFF
TRBJ2-5 TRBV11-1 - TRBD1 20 TGTGCCAGCAGCTTGTTTCAACGCACGGGACAGGCCTCGTTCCGAGAGACCCAGTACTTC CASSLFQRTGQASFRETQYF
TRBJ2-3 TRBV20-1 - - 13 TGCAGTGCCAGACTCCCGGGAGTAGATACGCAGTATTTT CSARLPGVDTQYF
TRBJ2-5 TRBV10-3 - TRBD2 16 TGTGCCATCAGTGATTCGGTTAGCGGGAGTTCAGAGACCCAGTACTTC CAISDSVSGSSETQYF
TRBJ1-5 TRBV23-1 - TRBD1 17 TGCGCCAGCAGTCAATTACCGACAGGGGGCAGGAGTCAGCCCCAGCATTTT CASSQLPTGGRSQPQHF
TRBJ2-5 TRBV7-9 many TRBD2 17 TGTGCCAGCAGCCTATCCGAACTTTTAGCGGGACGAGAGACCCAGTACTTC CASSLSELLAGRETQYF
TRBJ2-7 TRBV5-1 many - 15 TGCGCCAGCAGCTTGGAAGTCCGGGAAACCTACGAGCAGTACTTC CASSLEVRETYEQYF
TRBJ2-1 TRBV9 once TRBD2 16 TGTGCCAGCGGGCGGGCTAGCGGGAAGTCCTACAATGAGCAGTTCTTC CASGRASGKSYNEQFF
TRBJ2-5 TRBV5-1 - TRBD2 15 TGCGCCAGCAGCTTGTGGGGCGGGAGCCAAGAGACCCAGTACTTC CASSLWGGSQETQYF
TRBJ2-7 TRBV7-2 few TRBD2 16 TGTGCCAGCAGCTCCCTCGGGGCTAGCGGGCCCTACGAGCAGTACTTC CASSSLGASGPYEQYF
TRBJ1-6 TRBV3-1 - - 13 TGTGCCAGCAGCCAACAAGTCAATTCACCCCTCCACTTT CASSQQVNSPLHF